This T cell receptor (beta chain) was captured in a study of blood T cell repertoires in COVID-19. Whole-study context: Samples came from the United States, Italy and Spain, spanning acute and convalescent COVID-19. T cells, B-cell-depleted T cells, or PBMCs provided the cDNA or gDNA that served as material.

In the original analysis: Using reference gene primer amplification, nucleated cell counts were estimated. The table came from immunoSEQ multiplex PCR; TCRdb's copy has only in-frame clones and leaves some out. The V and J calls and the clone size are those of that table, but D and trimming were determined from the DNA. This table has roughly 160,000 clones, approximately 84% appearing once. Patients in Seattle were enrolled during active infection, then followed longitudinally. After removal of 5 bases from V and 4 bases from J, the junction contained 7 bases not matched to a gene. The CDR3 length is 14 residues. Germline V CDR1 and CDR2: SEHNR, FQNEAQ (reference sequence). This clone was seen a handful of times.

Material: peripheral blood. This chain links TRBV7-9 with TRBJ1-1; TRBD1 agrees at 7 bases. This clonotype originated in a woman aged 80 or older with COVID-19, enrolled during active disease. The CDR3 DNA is TGTGCCAGCAGCACCAACAGGGGTGGCACTGAAGCTTTCTTT. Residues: CASSTNRGGTEAFF. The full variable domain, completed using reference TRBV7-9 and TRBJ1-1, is DTGVSQNPRHKITKRGQNVTFRCDPISEHNRLYWYRQTLGQGPEFLTYFQNEAQLEKSRLLSDRFSAERPKGSFSTLEIQRTEQGDSAMYLCASSTNRGGTEAFFGQGTRLTVV.